This is a list of T cell receptor beta chains from one sample in a study of T cell responses to AZD1222 COVID-19 vaccine. Profiling relied on immunoSEQ multiplex PCR, and the TCRdb table lists in-frame clones only, not all of them. The sample includes approximately 180,000 clones, around 87% of them seen just once. This specimen consisted of peripheral blood, obtained on day 0 of AZD1222 vaccination. These TCRs come from an adult in good health. Both conserved end residues are part of each CDR3. Fields, in order: CDR3 DNA, CDR3 protein, D gene, V gene, J gene, clone size. The D gene is left open where the match is weak. Expanded clones get a size class; other rows say once, few or many, or leave the size out.

CDR3 DNA: TGCGCCAGCAGGGTCCCGGGACAGGGTCTCACCGGGGAGCTGTTTTTT; CDR3 protein: CASRVPGQGLTGELFF; D gene: TRBD1; V gene: TRBV5-1; J gene: TRBJ2-2; clone size: -
CDR3 DNA: TGTGCCAGCAGTATACTCCGGGACGGAGGGGAGACCCAGTACTTC; CDR3 protein: CASSILRDGGETQYF; D gene: -; V gene: TRBV27; J gene: TRBJ2-5; clone size: -
CDR3 DNA: TGTGCCACCACGGGGGGGGGCAACCCCACAGATACGCAGTATTTT; CDR3 protein: CATTGGGNPTDTQYF; D gene: TRBD2; V gene: TRBV2; J gene: TRBJ2-3; clone size: -
CDR3 DNA: TGTGCCAGCAGTTTATCTGCAGGGGGCCCCCACGAGCAGTACTTC; CDR3 protein: CASSLSAGGPHEQYF; D gene: TRBD1; V gene: TRBV27; J gene: TRBJ2-7; clone size: -
CDR3 DNA: TGTGCCAGCTGCAGGGACAGTTACACTGAAGCTTTCTTT; CDR3 protein: CASCRDSYTEAFF; D gene: TRBD1; V gene: TRBV7-2; J gene: TRBJ1-1; clone size: -
CDR3 DNA: TGTGCCAGCAGTCCCCAGCGGGAGGTTAACGGAGAGACCCAGTACTTC; CDR3 protein: CASSPQREVNGETQYF; D gene: TRBD2; V gene: TRBV5-4; J gene: TRBJ2-5; clone size: once
CDR3 DNA: TGTGCCAGCAGTGAAGCCCAAAGCGGGGGAAACGAGCAGTACTTC; CDR3 protein: CASSEAQSGGNEQYF; D gene: TRBD2; V gene: TRBV6-1; J gene: TRBJ2-7; clone size: many
CDR3 DNA: TGTGCCTGGAGTGTACAAGATGGGCCCCTTGAAAAACTGTTTTTT; CDR3 protein: CAWSVQDGPLEKLFF; D gene: -; V gene: TRBV30; J gene: TRBJ1-4; clone size: -
CDR3 DNA: TGTGCCAGCAGCTCAATAGCCCCCGCCTACAATGAGCAGTTCTTC; CDR3 protein: CASSSIAPAYNEQFF; D gene: -; V gene: TRBV7-2; J gene: TRBJ2-1; clone size: -
CDR3 DNA: TGCGCCAGCAGCTTGGACAGCCAGAGCTCCTATAATTCACCCCTCCACTTT; CDR3 protein: CASSLDSQSSYNSPLHF; D gene: -; V gene: TRBV5-1; J gene: TRBJ1-6; clone size: few
CDR3 DNA: TGTGCCTGGAGTCCGGGACAAAGTCAGCCCCAGCATTTT; CDR3 protein: CAWSPGQSQPQHF; D gene: -; V gene: TRBV30; J gene: TRBJ1-5; clone size: few
CDR3 DNA: TGTGCCAGCAGCTCCGGGATAGGAACAGATACGCAGTATTTT; CDR3 protein: CASSSGIGTDTQYF; D gene: -; V gene: TRBV11-3; J gene: TRBJ2-3; clone size: -
CDR3 DNA: TGTGCCAGCAGTGTGGGCAGGGGATCCTCGAACTATGGCTACACCTTC; CDR3 protein: CASSVGRGSSNYGYTF; D gene: -; V gene: TRBV25-1; J gene: TRBJ1-2; clone size: -
CDR3 DNA: TGTGCCAGTAGGGCGCTCGGACAGGGATGGGGTAATGAAAAACTGTTTTTT; CDR3 protein: CASRALGQGWGNEKLFF; D gene: TRBD1; V gene: TRBV19; J gene: TRBJ1-4; clone size: -
CDR3 DNA: TGTGCCAGCTCACCGATCATCGGACGGGACTACGAGCAGTACTTC; CDR3 protein: CASSPIIGRDYEQYF; D gene: -; V gene: TRBV18; J gene: TRBJ2-7; clone size: -
CDR3 DNA: TGCGCCAGCAGCTTGTCTGCAGGGCGGATGGAGACCCAGTACTTC; CDR3 protein: CASSLSAGRMETQYF; D gene: -; V gene: TRBV5-1; J gene: TRBJ2-5; clone size: -
CDR3 DNA: TGTGCCAGCACCAAACTCCTCGGTCCAGACATAGACAATGAGCAGTTCTTC; CDR3 protein: CASTKLLGPDIDNEQFF; D gene: -; V gene: TRBV7-7; J gene: TRBJ2-1; clone size: -
CDR3 DNA: TGTGCCAGCAGTTACTCTGGTGGAAGCTCTGGAAACACCATATATTTT; CDR3 protein: CASSYSGGSSGNTIYF; D gene: -; V gene: TRBV6-5; J gene: TRBJ1-3; clone size: -
CDR3 DNA: TGTGCCAGCAGCTTACGGGGACCCACTGAAGCTTTCTTT; CDR3 protein: CASSLRGPTEAFF; D gene: -; V gene: TRBV5-6; J gene: TRBJ1-1; clone size: -
CDR3 DNA: TGTGCCAGCAGTGGAAACAGAGCTAACTATGGCTACACCTTC; CDR3 protein: CASSGNRANYGYTF; D gene: -; V gene: TRBV2; J gene: TRBJ1-2; clone size: once
CDR3 DNA: TGTGCCAGTACCATTGGGGGATATCAGCCCCAGCATTTT; CDR3 protein: CASTIGGYQPQHF; D gene: -; V gene: TRBV7-2; J gene: TRBJ1-5; clone size: -
CDR3 DNA: TGTGCCAGCAGCTTAGAGGTAGCGGGAGTTATGTACTTC; CDR3 protein: CASSLEVAGVMYF; D gene: TRBD2; V gene: TRBV7-9; J gene: TRBJ2-7; clone size: -
CDR3 DNA: TGTGCCAGCTCACCTCGGTCGAGAAACACTGAAGCTTTCTTT; CDR3 protein: CASSPRSRNTEAFF; D gene: -; V gene: TRBV18; J gene: TRBJ1-1; clone size: -